The 2 T cell receptor beta chains presented below share a single source sample, sequenced in a study of T cell repertoires in aging, cancer and after chemotherapy. A mixed TRB-A/B primer pool amplified rearranged TRB by multiplex touch-down PCR. TCRdb called the multiplex PCR reads again in MiXCR, with one record for every CDR3 protein. The sample consists of about 13,000 distinct CDR3 sequences, less than 30% of them appearing once. TCR beta rearrangements were amplified from peripheral blood genomic DNA. Sequencing used blood. These receptor sequences come from a human donor in good health.

By share of the sample, this clonotype is medium-sized. This chain links TRBV19 with TRBJ1-6; tentative D call: TRBD1 (5 bases). The CDR3 loop spans 15 amino acids. The ends were cut back, 2 bases at V and 7 bases at J, with 12 bases in the middle. Germline CDR1 is LNHDA and CDR2 is SQIVND (reference sequence). The CDR3 region has the DNA TGTGCCAGTAGTATAACGCAGGGACGAAATTCACCCCTCCACTTT. It specifies CASSITQGRNSPLHF.

The chain joins TRBV6-4 to TRBJ1-2, with 7 bases identical to TRBD1. CDR3 length: 18 residues. Trimming took 4 bases from V and 4 from J; bases not matched to a gene: 18. The germline V gene has CDR1 MRHNA and CDR2 SNTAGT. In DNA form, the CDR3 reads TGTGCCAGCAGTGCAATGGGCGAAACAGGGGCGCATGGCTATGGCTACACCTTC. Translating it yields CASSAMGETGAHGYGYTF.